Reported below is one T cell receptor beta chain. The data stem from a study of T cells after yellow fever vaccination. Study-level background: Some fractions had low cell numbers, and these were prepared with SMART-Seq v4 Ultra Low Input.

The V end was cut by 4 bases, the J end by 2 bases, with 10 bases between. This CDR3 comprises 14 residues. Germline CDR1 and CDR2: MDHEN and SYDVKM. Making TCR cDNA involved 5'RACE template switching, which added UMIs and a universal primer site. TCRdb re-analysed the 5' RACE reads in MiXCR, keeping a single row per CDR3 protein. Counted here are 200,000 to 250,000 distinct CDR3 sequences, roughly 3.3% occurring once; the ten biggest clones make up 2.5% to 3.5%. The TCR comes from a man aged 18 to 30 who received the YFV17D yellow fever vaccine. The sample was CD4+ T cells sorted from PBMCs, taken 10 days after the yellow fever booster vaccination. The V gene is TRBV28, the J gene TRBJ2-3; D might be TRBD1 (6 bases). The CDR3 is CASSWGLTTDTQYF. The CDR3 coding sequence is TGTGCCAGCAGTTGGGGGCTCACCACAGATACGCAGTATTTT.